This T cell receptor (beta chain) was retrieved from a study of cytomegalovirus exposure and HLA in healthy donors. Study-level results: For cytomegalovirus status, the classifier reportedly gave diagnoses with high specificity and sensitivity. TCR beta sequences reportedly predicted the HLA-A and HLA-B alleles of most subjects accurately.

The V end was cut by 2 bases, the J end by 3 bases, with 7 bases between. Per germline, CDR1 KGHSH and CDR2 LQKENI. CDR3 length equals 13 residues. Concerning this clone itself: Its antigen is not known. The sample carries other DNA sequences with the same CDR3.

The PCR ran on 60 Vbeta and 13 Jbeta primers. This table comes from immunoSEQ multiplex PCR, and its TCRdb copy is limited to in-frame clones, with some not included. This sample has about 110,000 clones, with 74% found just once. This chain links TRBV18 with TRBJ1-2, with D maybe TRBD1 (5 bases). Material for sequencing was PBMCs. This clonotype was sampled from a man in his fifties or sixties in good health and CMV-seropositive. For the CDR3, the DNA is TGTGCCAGCTCACCAGGGGGGGACTATGGCTACACCTTC. It yields the protein CASSPGGDYGYTF.